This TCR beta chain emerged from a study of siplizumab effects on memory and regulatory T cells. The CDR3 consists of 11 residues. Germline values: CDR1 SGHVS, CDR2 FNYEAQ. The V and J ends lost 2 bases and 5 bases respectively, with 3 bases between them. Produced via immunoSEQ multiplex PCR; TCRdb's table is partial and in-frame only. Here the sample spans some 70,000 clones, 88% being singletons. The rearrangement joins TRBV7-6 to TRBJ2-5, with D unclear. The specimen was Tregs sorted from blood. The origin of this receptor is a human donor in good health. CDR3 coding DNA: TGTGCCAGCAGCTTACAGGAGACCCAGTACTTC. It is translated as CASSLQETQYF.